This T cell receptor (beta chain) was sequenced for a study of shared clonotypes between healthy human individuals. It was into CD45RA+ naive and CD45RA-negative memory subsets that the CD4+ cells were split. Sequencing used immunoSEQ multiplex PCR; TCRdb keeps in-frame clones, though not all of them. The sample includes around 940,000 clones, approximately 80% of them seen just once. With 6 bases removed from V and 9 bases from J, the gap between germline ends came to 14 bases. In germline, CDR1 is MNHEY, CDR2 SMNVEV (reference sequence). This CDR3 has 12 amino acids. This clone was picked up a small number of times.

The genes are TRBV27 and TRBJ2-5; D is possibly TRBD1 (5 bases). The receptor comes from a man between 18 and 29 years old in good health. Sequenced input: memory CD4+ T cells sorted from blood. Subset indicated: CD45RA-negative fraction. The CDR3, as DNA: TGTGCCAGCAGGTCCGTAGCAGGGTCCCAGTACTTC. Translating gives CASRSVAGSQYF.